These 14 T cell receptor beta chains came from one sample sequenced in a study of blood T cell repertoires in COVID-19. Sequencing used immunoSEQ multiplex PCR; TCRdb keeps in-frame clones, though not all of them. The sample includes 120,000 or so clones, more than 65% of them seen just once. Sequenced sample: peripheral blood. All receptors derive from a human donor in a cohort sampled during active COVID-19.

J is TRBJ2-5 and V is TRBV28, with 10 bases aligning to TRBD1. The CDR3 extends over 16 amino acids. Per the germline V gene, CDR1 is MDHEN and CDR2 is SYDVKM. V lost 5 bases and J lost 5; bases outside the gene matches: 11. The CDR3 is CASSAPGTGALETQYF. DNA for the CDR3: TGTGCCAGCAGTGCCCCCGGGACAGGGGCCTTGGAGACCCAGTACTTC. Complete variable domain (other parts from reference TRBV28 and TRBJ2-5): DVKVTQSSRYLVKRTGEKVFLECVQDMDHENMFWYRQDPGLGLRLIYFSYDVKMKEKGDIPEGYSVSREKKERFSLILESASTNQTSMYLCASSAPGTGALETQYFGPGTRLLVL.

The V and J genes are TRBV28 and TRBJ1-5; D gene uncertain. The germline V gene has CDR1 MDHEN and CDR2 SYDVKM. V lost 7 bases and J 7 bases, leaving 11 bases between the germline ends. This CDR3 region has 12 residues. The DNA of the CDR3 is TGTGCCAGCACCCTAAAGAACCAGCCCCAGCATTTT. Translated, it gives CASTLKNQPQHF.

This clone occurred a few times. The rearrangement uses TRBV5-1 and TRBJ2-7, with D tentatively TRBD2 (5 bases). Germline V CDR1 and CDR2: SGHRS, YFSETQ. Trimming took off 4 bases at V and 2 bases at J, with 19 bases between the two ends. The CDR3 has 16 residues. The CDR3 protein is CASSPLRGSETYEQYF. The CDR3 region has the DNA TGCGCCAGCAGCCCCCTCCGTGGTAGCGAGACCTACGAGCAGTACTTC.

J is TRBJ1-2 and V is TRBV5-5; tentative D call: TRBD1 (5 bases). The V gene lost 0 bases and the J gene lost 2 bases, with 11 bases spanning the gap. Germline V lookup: CDR1 SGHKS, CDR2 YYEKEE (reference sequence). This CDR3 contains 15 residues. CDR3 amino acids: CASSLEGPANYGYTF. In DNA, the CDR3 is TGTGCCAGCAGCTTGGAGGGGCCGGCGAACTATGGCTACACCTTC.

This clone occurred a few times. V is TRBV28 and J is TRBJ2-1; TRBD2 matches at 9 bases. V trimming: 4 bases; J trimming: 8 bases; junction bases outside the gene matches: 6. Germline lookup yields CDR1 MDHEN and CDR2 SYDVKM. The CDR3 is 14 amino acids. CDR3: CASSSYSGSDEQFF. The CDR3 DNA is TGTGCCAGCAGTTCCTATAGCGGGAGCGATGAGCAGTTCTTC. Together with reference TRBV28 and TRBJ2-1, the CDR3 gives the full variable domain: DVKVTQSSRYLVKRTGEKVFLECVQDMDHENMFWYRQDPGLGLRLIYFSYDVKMKEKGDIPEGYSVSREKKERFSLILESASTNQTSMYLCASSSYSGSDEQFFGPGTRLTVL.

The V gene is TRBV6-2 or TRBV6-3, the J gene TRBJ2-3, with D possibly TRBD1 on 5 matching bases. Trimming cost V 5 bases and J 4 bases, with 28 bases left between them. CDR3 length equals 19 residues. The germline gives CDR1 MNHEY, CDR2 SVGEGT. DNA for the CDR3: TGTGCCAGCAGTCAAGGGTCAGGGTCTGCTCGAGTTATCTCAGATACGCAGTATTTT. This translates into CASSQGSGSARVISDTQYF.

The V call is TRBV27, the J call TRBJ1-6; 7 bases match TRBD1. The germline V gene encodes CDR1 MNHEY and CDR2 SMNVEV (reference sequence). The CDR3 is 18 amino acids. V shed 0 bases, J shed 0 bases, and the junction held 5 bases outside the gene matches. CDR3 residues: CASSLSQGQSSYNSPLHF. The CDR3 DNA reads TGTGCCAGCAGTTTATCACAGGGACAGAGCTCCTATAATTCACCCCTCCACTTT.

The rearrangement links TRBV11-1 to TRBJ2-7; 7 bases are shared with TRBD2. This CDR3 is 15 amino acids long. J lost 0 bases, V lost 2 bases, and 4 bases had no gene match. CDR1 SGHAT and CDR2 FQDESV come from the germline V gene (reference sequence). The CDR3: CASSLRSSGSYEQYF. Written as DNA, the CDR3 is TGTGCCAGCAGCTTAAGGTCTAGCGGCTCCTACGAGCAGTACTTC.

The chain recombines TRBV28 with TRBJ2-3; 9 nucleotides match TRBD2. This CDR3 has 21 amino acids. V lost 1 base to trimming and J lost 0 bases; unmatched junction nucleotides: 17. Germline CDR1 and CDR2: MDHEN and SYDVKM. Here the CDR3 DNA reads TGTGCCAGCAGTTTATCGTGGTACCGCCAGGCGGGAGGGCGTAGCACAGATACGCAGTATTTT. Its protein is CASSLSWYRQAGGRSTDTQYF. Full variable domain (remainder filled in from reference TRBV28 and TRBJ2-3): DVKVTQSSRYLVKRTGEKVFLECVQDMDHENMFWYRQDPGLGLRLIYFSYDVKMKEKGDIPEGYSVSREKKERFSLILESASTNQTSMYLCASSLSWYRQAGGRSTDTQYFGPGTRLTVL.

V and J are TRBV7-2 and TRBJ2-3; D not certain. Germline loops: CDR1 SGHTA, CDR2 FQGNSA. Trimming removed 5 bases at V and 4 bases at J, with 10 bases between. The CDR3 is 13 residues long. CDR3 loop: CASSGQLADTQYF. CDR3 coding DNA: TGTGCCAGCAGCGGCCAATTGGCAGATACGCAGTATTTT.

J is TRBJ2-7 and V is TRBV28; D is ambiguous. The CDR3 loop spans 15 amino acids. CDR1 and CDR2 from the germline V gene are MDHEN and SYDVKM. Trimming shortened V by 3 bases and J by 2 bases, and 14 bases separated the two germline ends. CDR3 amino acids: CASSFGRVAPYEQYF. The CDR3 bases are TGTGCCAGCAGTTTCGGTCGAGTCGCACCCTACGAGCAGTACTTC.

The genes are TRBV12-5 and TRBJ2-3; 9 bases are a match to TRBD2. V gave up 2 bases and J gave up 0 bases; unmatched junction bases: 12. From germline, CDR1 is LGHNT and CDR2 FRNRAP. The CDR3 has 19 residues. The DNA of the CDR3 is TGTGCTAGTGGTTTGATGTCGCGGGGGGGCCTGCGAAGCACAGATACGCAGTATTTT. It yields the protein CASGLMSRGGLRSTDTQYF.

The CDR3 loop reads CASSIPLAGTTEAFF. Here the CDR3 DNA reads TGTGCCAGTAGTATACCCCTGGCGGGGACCACTGAAGCTTTCTTT. The chain uses TRBV19 and TRBJ1-1; tentative D call: TRBD1 (5 bases). Per germline, CDR1 LNHDA and CDR2 SQIVND (reference sequence). Trimming stripped 2 bases from V and 4 bases from J, with 14 bases between. There are 15 residues in the CDR3.

This chain uses TRBV6-6 with TRBJ1-1; TRBD1 might be the D (6 bases). Between the trimmed V and J ends, which lost 10 bases and 5 bases, there was a span of 17 bases. Germline assignment: CDR1 MNHNY and CDR2 SVGAGI (reference sequence). The CDR3 runs 13 residues. CDR3 loop: CATWEGEGTEAFF. CDR3 nucleotide sequence: TGTGCCACCTGGGAGGGGGAGGGGACTGAAGCTTTCTTT.